Sequencing of this T cell receptor (beta chain) was carried out in a study of blood T cells in healthy people across ages (dated by TCRdb to the mid-2010s). Background for the entire study: Template switching captured roughly one uniquely barcoded TCR beta cDNA molecule per two T cells in model experiments. To track age-related changes in TCR beta repertoire diversity, the study relied on deep sequencing normalized with unique cDNA molecular identifiers. Two additional independent replicas of 1 million unique cDNA reads from the same blood draw were analyzed for two donors (one aged 18 to 30 and one aged 80 or older). Donors of different ages were randomly distributed across sequencing lanes to avoid experimental bias. Donors were grouped into four age groups: young (average roughly 15 years), middle-aged (around 39), aged (around 56) and long-lived (about 82). Broader findings and caveats from the paper: A strong correlation was found between observed TCR beta diversity and the percentage of naive T cells measured by flow cytometry. Observed TCR beta diversity per million T cells fell roughly linearly with age, and a significant reduction was already apparent by age roughly 40. Compared with the aged group, the long-lived group had more naive CD4+ T cells, fewer expanded clones and increased TCR diversity, suggesting age selection. Bulk unsorted PBMC profiling prevented conclusive comparison of naive and antigen-experienced compartments. Estimates of total diversity based on one million sequenced T cells were regarded as lower bounds and as underestimates. Because donor CMV infection status was unknown, age-related changes in expanded clonotypes were potentially confounded.

The CDR1 and CDR2 encoded by the germline V gene are MNHNS and SASEGT. Measured from the cysteine to the phenylalanine, the CDR3 is 17 residues long. Only CDR3 DNA remains: 51 bases, in frame from the first base. V drops 2 bases and J drops 1 base, leaving 17 bases in between. Remarks on this clonotype: Its antigen specificity is not known. Base-call qualities are not available, and no considerably larger clone is one nucleotide away.

Library prep was done by 5' RACE. The data were produced on an Illumina HiSeq 2500. A second PCR of roughly 6 to 11 cycles was run with a J-beta primer mix and a sample-barcoded 5' primer. Each TCR beta cDNA molecule received a unique molecular identifier from a template-switch 5' adaptor carrying 12 random nucleotides. Each sample yielded at least 3 million CDR3-containing paired-end reads. First-strand cDNA synthesis was performed from all RNA using the Mint cDNA synthesis kit, with priming by a TRBC-specific oligonucleotide. After uracil-DNA glycosylase treatment, a first 18-cycle PCR used universal primers M1SS and BC2_uni_R on all cDNA. In the paper's pipeline: For normalization, 1 million high-quality reads, each with a distinct molecular identifier, were randomly selected from each sample. Instead of being binned into consensus sequences, reads with shared molecular identifiers were discarded. MiTCR, set to a Q25 quality threshold and the strictest error-elimination algorithm, was used for CDR3 identification, clonotype clustering and error correction. A nonparametric unseen species model with Euler transformation was used to estimate a lower bound on total TCR beta diversity. TCRdb redid the processing of the public reads, applying fastp at Q25 and MiXCR, and retained in-frame beta chains. Rows merge per CDR3 protein into single entries with the most common DNA and genes. The V and J calls and clone size come from TCRdb's table, not from the authors' own analysis. The sample includes more than 1,400,000 distinct CDR3 sequences, with roughly 40% observed a single time. Around 8% of the sample is in the top ten clones.

The roughly 39 donors, aged roughly 6 to 95 years, were systemically healthy Caucasian individuals from Russia. Around 10 milliliters of peripheral blood were drawn from each donor into EDTA-treated Vacutainer tubes. PBMCs were isolated by Ficoll-Paque density-gradient centrifugation, with at least 6 million obtained per sample. Total RNA, at least 6 micrograms per sample, was extracted from PBMCs with Trizol reagent. Naive CD45RAhigh/CD27high T cell percentages were measured by flow cytometry on a PBMC aliquot from every donor. The TCR was taken from a woman younger than 35 in good health. The chain is assembled from TRBV6-1 and TRBJ2-5; matching of 6 bases hints at TRBD1 as the D gene. The sequenced material came from blood. Here is the DNA: TGTGCCAGCAGTGAACAATGGGGGCGAGGTGGCCAAGAGACCCAGTACTTC. Its protein reads: CASSEQWGRGGQETQYF.